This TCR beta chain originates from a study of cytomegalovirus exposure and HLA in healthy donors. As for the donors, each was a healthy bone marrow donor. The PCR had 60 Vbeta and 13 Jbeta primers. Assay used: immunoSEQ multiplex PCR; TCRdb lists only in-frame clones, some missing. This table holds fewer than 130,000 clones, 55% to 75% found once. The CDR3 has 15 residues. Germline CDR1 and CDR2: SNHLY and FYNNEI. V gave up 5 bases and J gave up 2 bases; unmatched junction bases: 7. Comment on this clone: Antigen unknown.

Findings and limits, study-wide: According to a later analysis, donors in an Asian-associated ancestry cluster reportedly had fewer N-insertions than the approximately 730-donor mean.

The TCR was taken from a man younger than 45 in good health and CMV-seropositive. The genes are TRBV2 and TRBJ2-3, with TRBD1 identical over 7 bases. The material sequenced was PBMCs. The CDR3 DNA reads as TGTGCCAGCAGTCTCGACAGGGAACACACAGATACGCAGTATTTT. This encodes CASSLDREHTDTQYF.